The clone carrying this T cell receptor beta chain occurred a few times. Antigen specificity is unknown. The data originate from a study of response to subunit inactivated influenza vaccine. Study-level points and caveats: Authors suggested seasonal influenza vaccinations each recruit few new T cells.

TCRdb redid the calling of the RT-PCR reads with MiXCR, one entry per CDR3 protein. The sample contains over 150,000 distinct CDR3 sequences, roughly a tenth of which appear only once. Looked up from germline, CDR1 is LGHDT and CDR2 is YNNKEL (reference sequence). This CDR3 is built from 15 residues. V was cut by 4 bases and J by 5 bases, with 14 bases left in between. This sequence joins TRBV3-1 and TRBJ2-2; a weak D match, TRBD2 (5 bases). The material sequenced was CD8+ T cells sorted from PBMCs, taken less than 25 months after vaccination. This TCR came from a man between 50 and 70 years old who received an inactivated influenza vaccine. The CDR3 coding sequence is TGTGCCAGCAGCCCCCGACGGACGGGGACCGGGGAGCTGTTTTTT. It specifies CASSPRRTGTGELFF.